This TCR beta chain was sequenced during a study of cytomegalovirus exposure and HLA in healthy donors. Study observations and caveats: A later examination showed that TCR association rates differed by HLA locus, with DRB1 most and HLA-C fewest.

PCR employed 60 Vbeta and 13 Jbeta primers. Profiled with immunoSEQ multiplex PCR; TCRdb holds only in-frame clones, not every one. The sample gives 180,000 or so clones, 9.5% of which show up once; approximately 1.4% is in the top ten. Germline CDR1 and CDR2: LNHNV and YYDKDF (reference sequence). This CDR3 has 15 residues. V lost 0 bases, J lost 0 bases, and 6 bases lay in between. This clone was recorded a few times. Its antigen is not identified. What was sequenced was PBMCs. This chain links TRBV15 with TRBJ2-1, with D unclear. The clonotype was recovered from a woman aged 30 to 39 in good health and CMV-seropositive. The CDR3 coding sequence is TGTGCCACCAGCAGAGATCGAGCCTCCTACAATGAGCAGTTCTTC. This sequence encodes CATSRDRASYNEQFF.